This section outlines one TCR beta chain sequence together with its context. The antigen is unknown. The sample comes from a study of T cell responses to AZD1222 COVID-19 vaccine. Study details: Pooled samples include second doses given at about 4 or 12 weeks.

Germline CDR1 is SEHNR and CDR2 is FQNEAQ (reference sequence). V shed 2 bases and J shed 4 bases, with 21 bases lying between them. CDR3 length: 18 amino acids. Here immunoSEQ multiplex PCR was the method, and the copy in TCRdb shows in-frame clones only, minus some. This table holds 150,000 or so clones, over 75% found once. Study findings and constraints: CD4 TCRs linked to vaccination spanned spike, dominating at 160-218 and 743-854.

The chain uses TRBV7-9 and TRBJ2-1; TRBD1 is a possible D gene (5 bases). Sequencing used peripheral blood, obtained on day 0 of AZD1222 vaccination. The clonotype comes from an adult in good health. The chain's CDR3 is CASSLWGTAHLGYNEQFF. The CDR3 DNA is TGTGCCAGCAGCTTATGGGGCACGGCTCACCTAGGGTACAATGAGCAGTTCTTC.